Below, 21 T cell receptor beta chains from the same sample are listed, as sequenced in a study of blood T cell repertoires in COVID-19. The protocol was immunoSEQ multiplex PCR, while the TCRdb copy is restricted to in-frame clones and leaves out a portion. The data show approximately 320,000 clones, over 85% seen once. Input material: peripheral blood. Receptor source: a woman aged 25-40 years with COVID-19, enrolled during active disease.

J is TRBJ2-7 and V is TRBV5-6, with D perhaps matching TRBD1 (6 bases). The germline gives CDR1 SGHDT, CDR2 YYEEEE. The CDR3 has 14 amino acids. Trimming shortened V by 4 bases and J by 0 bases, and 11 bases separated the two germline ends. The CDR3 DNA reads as TGTGCCAGCAGCCGTGACAGGAGCTCCTACGAGCAGTACTTC. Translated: CASSRDRSSYEQYF.

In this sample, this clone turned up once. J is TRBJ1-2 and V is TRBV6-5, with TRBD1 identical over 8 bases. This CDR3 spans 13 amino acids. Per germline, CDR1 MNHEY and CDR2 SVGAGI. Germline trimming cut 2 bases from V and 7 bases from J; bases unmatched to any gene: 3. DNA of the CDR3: TGTGCCAGCAGTTACGAGGACAGGGCTGGCTACACCTTC. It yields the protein CASSYEDRAGYTF.

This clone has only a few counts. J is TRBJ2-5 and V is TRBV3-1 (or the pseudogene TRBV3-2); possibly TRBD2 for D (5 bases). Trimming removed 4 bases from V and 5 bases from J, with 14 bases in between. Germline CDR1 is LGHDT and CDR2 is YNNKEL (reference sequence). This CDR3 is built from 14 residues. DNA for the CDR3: TGTGCCAGCAGCCCCCGGACTGGTCAGGAGACCCAGTACTTC. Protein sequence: CASSPRTGQETQYF.

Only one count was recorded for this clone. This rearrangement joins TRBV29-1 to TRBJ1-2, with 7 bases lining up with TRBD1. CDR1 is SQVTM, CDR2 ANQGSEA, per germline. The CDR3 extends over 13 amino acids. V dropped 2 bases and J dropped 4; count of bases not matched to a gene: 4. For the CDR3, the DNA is TGCAGCGTTGAACGGGACAGAGGCTATGGCTACACCTTC. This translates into CSVERDRGYGYTF. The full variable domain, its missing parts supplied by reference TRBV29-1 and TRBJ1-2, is SAVISQKPSRDICQRGTSLTIQCQVDSQVTMMFWYRQQPGQSLTLIATANQGSEATYESGFVIDKFPISRPNLTFSTLTVSNMSPEDSSIYLCSVERDRGYGYTFGSGTRLTVV.

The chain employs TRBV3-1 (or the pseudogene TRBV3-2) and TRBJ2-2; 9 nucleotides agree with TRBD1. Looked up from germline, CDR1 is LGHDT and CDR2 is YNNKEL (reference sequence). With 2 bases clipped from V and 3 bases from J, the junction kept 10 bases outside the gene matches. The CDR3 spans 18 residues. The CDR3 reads CASSQLLEDRGDTGELFF. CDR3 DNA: TGTGCCAGCAGCCAACTACTCGAAGACAGGGGGGACACCGGGGAGCTGTTTTTT.

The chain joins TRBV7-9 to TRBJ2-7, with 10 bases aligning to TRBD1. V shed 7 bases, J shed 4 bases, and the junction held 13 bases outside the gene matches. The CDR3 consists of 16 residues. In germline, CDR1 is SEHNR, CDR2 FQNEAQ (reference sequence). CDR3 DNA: TGTGCCAGCACCAAACGGGGGGGACAGGGGTTGTACGAGCAGTACTTC. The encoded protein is CASTKRGGQGLYEQYF.

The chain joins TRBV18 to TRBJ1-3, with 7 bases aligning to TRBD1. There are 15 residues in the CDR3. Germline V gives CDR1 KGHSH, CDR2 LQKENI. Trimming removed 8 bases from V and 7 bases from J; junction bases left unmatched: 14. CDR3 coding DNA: TGTGCCAGCGCAATAACCCACAGGGGCGGCAACACCATATATTTT. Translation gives CASAITHRGGNTIYF.

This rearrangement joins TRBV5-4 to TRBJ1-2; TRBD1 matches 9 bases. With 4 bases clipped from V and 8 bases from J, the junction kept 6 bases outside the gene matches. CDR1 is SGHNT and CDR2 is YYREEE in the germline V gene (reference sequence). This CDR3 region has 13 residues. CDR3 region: CASSRTGVSGYTF. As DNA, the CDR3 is TGTGCCAGCAGCCGGACAGGGGTAAGCGGCTACACCTTC.

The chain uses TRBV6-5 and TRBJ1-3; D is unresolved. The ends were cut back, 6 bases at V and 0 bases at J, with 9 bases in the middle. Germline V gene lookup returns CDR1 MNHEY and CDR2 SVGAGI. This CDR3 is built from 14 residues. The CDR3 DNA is TGTGCCAGCAGAGCCAGGTACTCTGGAAACACCATATATTTT. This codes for CASRARYSGNTIYF.

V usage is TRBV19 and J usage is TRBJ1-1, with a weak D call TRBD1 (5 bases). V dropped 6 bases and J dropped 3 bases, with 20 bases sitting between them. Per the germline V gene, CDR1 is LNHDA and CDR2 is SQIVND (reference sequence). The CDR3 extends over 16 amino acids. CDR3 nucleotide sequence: TGTGCCAGTAGCCTATTGATGACAGATCAAGACACTGAAGCTTTCTTT. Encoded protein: CASSLLMTDQDTEAFF.

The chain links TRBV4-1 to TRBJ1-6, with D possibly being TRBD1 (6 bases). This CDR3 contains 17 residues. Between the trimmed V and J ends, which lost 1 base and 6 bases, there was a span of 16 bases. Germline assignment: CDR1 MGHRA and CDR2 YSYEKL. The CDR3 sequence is CASSQGGQGKANSPLHF. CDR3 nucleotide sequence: TGCGCCAGCAGCCAAGGGGGACAAGGGAAGGCTAATTCACCCCTCCACTTT.

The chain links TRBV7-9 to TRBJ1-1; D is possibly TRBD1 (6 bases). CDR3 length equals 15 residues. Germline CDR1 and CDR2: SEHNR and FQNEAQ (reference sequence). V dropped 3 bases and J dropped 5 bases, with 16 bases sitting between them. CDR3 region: CASSLGGRLGTEAFF. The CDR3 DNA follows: TGTGCCAGCAGCTTGGGGGGGCGCTTAGGGACTGAAGCTTTCTTT.

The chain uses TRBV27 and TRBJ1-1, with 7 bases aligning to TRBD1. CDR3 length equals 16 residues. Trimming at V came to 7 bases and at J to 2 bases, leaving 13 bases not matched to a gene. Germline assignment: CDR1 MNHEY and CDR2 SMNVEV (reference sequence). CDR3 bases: TGTGCCAGCACCACGGCCCAGGGGGGTAGAAACACTGAAGCTTTCTTT. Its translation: CASTTAQGGRNTEAFF.

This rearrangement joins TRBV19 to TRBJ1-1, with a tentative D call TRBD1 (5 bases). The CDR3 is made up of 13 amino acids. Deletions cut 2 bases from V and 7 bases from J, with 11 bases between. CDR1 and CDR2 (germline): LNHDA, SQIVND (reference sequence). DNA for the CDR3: TGTGCCAGTAGTATAAGAGGCGGGGGTGAAGCTTTCTTT. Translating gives CASSIRGGGEAFF.

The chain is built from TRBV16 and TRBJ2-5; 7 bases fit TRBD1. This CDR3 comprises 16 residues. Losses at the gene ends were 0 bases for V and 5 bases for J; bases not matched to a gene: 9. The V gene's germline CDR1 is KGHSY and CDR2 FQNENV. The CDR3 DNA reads TGTGCCAGCAGCCAATCAGGCACCCCACAGGGGGAGACCCAGTACTTC. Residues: CASSQSGTPQGETQYF.

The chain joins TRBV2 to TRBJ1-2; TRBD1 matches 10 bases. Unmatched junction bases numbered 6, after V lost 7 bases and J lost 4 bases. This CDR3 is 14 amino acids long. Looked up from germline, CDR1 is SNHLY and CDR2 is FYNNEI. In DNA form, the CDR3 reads TGTGCCAGCACCGGGACAGGGGAGCTCTATGGCTACACCTTC. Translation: CASTGTGELYGYTF.

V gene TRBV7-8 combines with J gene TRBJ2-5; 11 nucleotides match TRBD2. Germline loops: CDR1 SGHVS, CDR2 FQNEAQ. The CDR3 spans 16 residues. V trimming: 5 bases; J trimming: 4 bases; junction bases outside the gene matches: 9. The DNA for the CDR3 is TGTGCCAGCAGCACGCTACTAGCGGGGGAAGGAGAGACCCAGTACTTC. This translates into CASSTLLAGEGETQYF.

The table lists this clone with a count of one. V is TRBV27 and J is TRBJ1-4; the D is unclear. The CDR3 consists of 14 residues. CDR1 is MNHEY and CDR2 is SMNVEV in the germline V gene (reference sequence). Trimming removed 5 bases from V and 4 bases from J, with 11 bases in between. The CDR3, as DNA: TGTGCCAGCAGTCTCCTCGGGTTTAATGAAAAACTGTTTTTT. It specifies CASSLLGFNEKLFF.

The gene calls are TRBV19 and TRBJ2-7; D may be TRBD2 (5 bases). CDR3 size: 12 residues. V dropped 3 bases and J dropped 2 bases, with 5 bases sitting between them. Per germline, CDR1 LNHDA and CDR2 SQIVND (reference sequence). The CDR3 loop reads CASSMGAYEQYF. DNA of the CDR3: TGTGCCAGTAGTATGGGAGCCTACGAGCAGTACTTC.

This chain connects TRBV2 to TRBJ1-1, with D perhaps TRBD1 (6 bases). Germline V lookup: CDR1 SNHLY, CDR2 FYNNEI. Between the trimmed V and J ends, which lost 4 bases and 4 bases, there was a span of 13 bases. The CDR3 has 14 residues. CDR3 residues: CASSVLRGGTEAFF. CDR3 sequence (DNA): TGTGCCAGCAGTGTGCTCAGGGGTGGCACTGAAGCTTTCTTT.

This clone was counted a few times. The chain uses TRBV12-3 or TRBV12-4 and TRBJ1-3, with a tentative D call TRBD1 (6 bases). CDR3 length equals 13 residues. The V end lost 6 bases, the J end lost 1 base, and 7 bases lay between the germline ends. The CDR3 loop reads CASRRGSGNTIYF. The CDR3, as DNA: TGTGCCAGCAGGAGGGGGTCTGGAAACACCATATATTTT.